Below are 19 T cell receptor beta chains sequenced from a single sample in a study of Ad26.COV2.S vaccination and SARS-CoV-2 variants (dated by TCRdb to the early 2020s). The intended sense of this specimen's treatment or condition label: some 19 received Ad26.COV2.S at low or high dose, single or two shots; several received placebo; per-sample allocation not given. For vaccine and placebo recipients, repertoires were sequenced using samples collected on day 63 after the first injection. Library preparation used the immunoSEQ multiplex PCR assay. Held by TCRdb, this immuneACCESS table contains in-frame sequences only and omits some clones. Under half of the omission traces to an unresolved V gene where checked; the cause of the rest is unknown. The sample data list about 680,000 clones, and about 89% of these were observed just once. Together, the top ten hold roughly 1.5% of the sample. The material was peripheral blood, obtained in a trial of Ad26.COV2.S vaccine versus placebo. The receptors originated from a person aged 18-60 years who received the Ad26.COV2.S COVID-19 vaccine or a placebo.

The chain uses TRBV30 and TRBJ2-3; maybe TRBD1 (6 bases). CDR1 GTSNPN and CDR2 SVGIG come from the germline V gene (reference sequence). The CDR3 covers 16 residues. Trimming took 5 bases from V and 1 from J, leaving 19 bases between them. CDR3 amino acids: CAWALQGSLRTDTQYF. The DNA of the CDR3 is TGTGCCTGGGCTTTACAGGGATCATTACGCACAGATACGCAGTATTTT.

In DNA, the CDR3 is TGTGCCAGCAGCTCAGAACAGAGACTAGCGGATGGGACAGATACGCAGTATTTT. Encoded protein: CASSSEQRLADGTDTQYF. The J gene is TRBJ2-3, the V gene TRBV7-9; TRBD2 agrees at 9 bases. Germline loops: CDR1 SEHNR, CDR2 FQNEAQ (reference sequence). The CDR3 runs 18 residues. V trimming: 4 bases; J trimming: 3 bases; junction bases outside the gene matches: 14. The complete variable domain, with remaining parts taken from reference TRBV7-9 and TRBJ2-3, reads DTGVSQNPRHKITKRGQNVTFRCDPISEHNRLYWYRQTLGQGPEFLTYFQNEAQLEKSRLLSDRFSAERPKGSFSTLEIQRTEQGDSAMYLCASSSEQRLADGTDTQYFGPGTRLTVL.

The chain uses TRBV6-5 and TRBJ2-5; D gene uncertain. The CDR3 sequence is 12 residues long. V was cut by 5 bases and J by 12 bases, with 16 bases left in between. The V gene's germline CDR1 is MNHEY and CDR2 SVGAGI. CDR3 DNA: TGTGCCAGCAGTCCCCTGGACCCTCTGAAGTACTTC. The encoded protein is CASSPLDPLKYF.

This sequence joins TRBV7-2 and TRBJ1-6; the D is unclear. CDR1 SGHTA and CDR2 FQGNSA come from the germline V gene. Trimming shortened V by 5 bases and J by 13 bases, and 12 bases separated the two germline ends. The CDR3 consists of 12 residues. CDR3 coding DNA: TGTGCCAGCAGCCTACCCGGGTCCCCCCTCCACTTT. This translates into CASSLPGSPLHF.

This clone was picked up one time. As DNA, the CDR3 is TGTGCCAGCAAAAGGGGGGGACCAGATACGCAGTATTTT. Amino acids: CASKRGGPDTQYF. The rearrangement links TRBV6-5 to TRBJ2-3; D may be TRBD2 (7 bases). The V gene's germline CDR1 is MNHEY and CDR2 SVGAGI. The CDR3 totals 13 residues. Trimming took off 7 bases at V and 4 bases at J, with 12 bases between the two ends.

V usage is TRBV3-1 (or the pseudogene TRBV3-2) and J usage is TRBJ1-4, with 7 bases lining up with TRBD1. Per germline, CDR1 LGHDT and CDR2 YNNKEL (reference sequence). The CDR3 is 15 residues long. The ends lost 4 bases at V and 8 bases at J; junction bases unmatched: 10. The CDR3 here is CASSRPGTEDEKLFF. Written as DNA, the CDR3 is TGTGCCAGCAGCCGACCGGGGACAGAGGACGAAAAACTGTTTTTT.

The chain joins TRBV5-4 to TRBJ2-1; D might be TRBD1 (5 bases). The CDR3 is 13 amino acids. Germline V gives CDR1 SGHNT, CDR2 YYREEE (reference sequence). Trimming cost V 4 bases and J 9 bases, with 14 bases left between them. Written as DNA, the CDR3 is TGTGCCAGCAGCCCCGAGTGGGGCGGTGAGCAGTTCTTC. Encoded protein: CASSPEWGGEQFF.

The chain links TRBV10-3 to TRBJ1-2, with 7 bases fitting TRBD1. Trimming took 4 bases from V and 9 from J; bases not matched to a gene: 5. CDR1 ENHRY and CDR2 SYGVKD come from the germline V gene. CDR3 size: 12 residues. CDR3 DNA sequence: TGTGCCATCAGTGGACAGGGTATTAGCTACACCTTC. It is translated as CAISGQGISYTF.

This clone was observed a handful of times. The V gene is TRBV6-7, the J gene TRBJ1-1, with 10 positions matching TRBD1. TRBV6-7 carries the ORF label, with uncertain function. After removal of 2 bases from V and 1 base from J, the junction contained 13 bases not matched to a gene. CDR3 size: 19 residues. CDR3 amino acids: CASSYRNMGQGRGNTEAFF. The CDR3 DNA is TGTGCCAGCAGTTACCGAAATATGGGACAGGGGAGGGGGAACACTGAAGCTTTCTTT.

The V gene is TRBV27, the J gene TRBJ2-5; 9 positions agree with TRBD2. The CDR3 has 16 residues. The J segment lost 1 base and the V segment lost 3 bases, leaving 6 bases of the junction unmatched. The germline V gene encodes CDR1 MNHEY and CDR2 SMNVEV (reference sequence). Here the CDR3 reads CASSLRLAEFQETQYF. In nucleotides, the CDR3 is TGTGCCAGCAGTTTGAGACTAGCGGAGTTCCAAGAGACCCAGTACTTC.

Of note for this clone: Other DNA sequences within the sample encode an identical CDR3. The V gene is TRBV12-3 or TRBV12-4, the J gene TRBJ1-2; possibly TRBD1 for D (5 bases). The CDR3 loop spans 12 amino acids. Trimming took off 6 bases at V and 5 bases at J, with 10 bases between the two ends. The CDR3 DNA reads TGTGCCAGCAGCCCGGAGGGGTATGGCTACACCTTC. Translated, it gives CASSPEGYGYTF.

A single count supports this clone. The gene calls are TRBV28 and TRBJ1-1; D unclear. CDR1 and CDR2 from the germline V gene are MDHEN and SYDVKM. With 7 bases removed from V and 0 bases from J, the gap between germline ends came to 9 bases. The CDR3 runs to 13 residues. The CDR3 DNA sequence: TGTGCCAGCATTAAAATCTTGAACACTGAAGCTTTCTTT. This gives the protein CASIKILNTEAFF.

The CDR3 DNA is TGCGCCAGCGGCCCGGACACGCCGCCCCTCAATGAGCAGTTCTTC. Translated: CASGPDTPPLNEQFF. The V gene is TRBV5-1, the J gene TRBJ2-1; weak D call: TRBD1 (5 bases). The germline V gene has CDR1 SGHRS and CDR2 YFSETQ. This CDR3 is built from 15 residues. V was trimmed by 7 bases and J by 6 bases, leaving 20 bases between them.

The J gene is TRBJ2-7, the V gene TRBV5-1; TRBD1 is a possible D gene (6 bases). The CDR3 sequence is 14 residues long. Trimming pared 5 bases from V and 1 base from J, leaving 13 bases between. The germline gives CDR1 SGHRS, CDR2 YFSETQ. CDR3 in DNA: TGCGCCAGCAGGGCCACGACAGGTTCCTACGAGCAGTACTTC. It translates to CASRATTGSYEQYF.

This clone was counted a single time. The J gene is TRBJ2-5, the V gene TRBV7-6; D might be TRBD2 (6 bases). The CDR3 is made up of 12 amino acids. Germline lookup yields CDR1 SGHVS and CDR2 FNYEAQ. V lost 5 bases and J lost 7, with 11 bases in between. DNA for the CDR3: TGTGCCAGCAGCCCACCCGGGGGGACCCAGTACTTC. This codes for CASSPPGGTQYF.

The rearrangement links TRBV12-3 or TRBV12-4 to TRBJ2-1, with D hard to call. The CDR3 contains 11 residues. The V end was cut by 3 bases, the J end by 7 bases, with 4 bases between. The CDR3 bases are TGTGCCAGCAGTTTCCTGAATGAGCAGTTCTTC. It yields the protein CASSFLNEQFF.

The chain couples TRBV6-5 to TRBJ1-6; D remains ambiguous. CDR3 length: 15 residues. Trimming cost V 7 bases and J 3 bases, with 13 bases left between them. Germline V gene data show CDR1 as MNHEY and CDR2 as SVGAGI. DNA of the CDR3: TGTGCCAGCAAAGACCCGGGAGTCTATAATTCACCCCTCCACTTT. It translates to CASKDPGVYNSPLHF.

The CDR3 region has the DNA TGTGCCAGCAGCTTAGACAGTGCGGCGAACACTGAAGCTTTCTTT. It codes for CASSLDSAANTEAFF. J is TRBJ1-1 and V is TRBV7-6; D remains ambiguous. This CDR3 spans 15 amino acids. Trimming cost V 1 base and J 1 base, with 10 bases left between them. From germline, CDR1 is SGHVS and CDR2 FNYEAQ.

The V call is TRBV5-6, the J call TRBJ2-7; 8 positions agree with TRBD2. After removal of 4 bases from V and 0 bases from J, the junction contained 6 bases not matched to a gene. Germline CDR1 reads SGHDT; CDR2 reads YYEEEE. The length of the CDR3 is 15 residues. CDR3 DNA sequence: TGTGCCAGCAGCGGGCGGGGGGTTCTCTCCTACGAGCAGTACTTC. Translation gives CASSGRGVLSYEQYF.